The 17 T cell receptor beta chains given below trace back to one sample, sequenced in a study of T cells in Graves' hyperthyroidism and ophthalmopathy. The CDR3 regions of TCR beta were amplified from RNA transcripts. A first-round RT-PCR of the TCR CDR3 used the HTBI primer set. TCRdb called the multiplex PCR reads again in MiXCR, with one record for every CDR3 protein. This sample yields approximately 430,000 distinct CDR3 sequences, of which around 16% are seen a single time; about 7.7% belongs to the top ten. The sequenced sample was blood. Receptors were obtained from a woman aged 18-29 years with Graves' hyperthyroidism.

This clonotype was seen repeatedly, ten times or more. This rearrangement joins TRBV6-1 to TRBJ1-6; D perhaps matches TRBD1 (5 bases). This CDR3 comprises 16 residues. V dropped 6 bases and J dropped 7 bases, with 19 bases sitting between them. Germline CDR1 and CDR2: MNHNS and SASEGT. CDR3 in DNA: TGTGCCAGCAGCCCAAGGGAGCCCCGGGGCAATTCACCCCTCCACTTT. Translation: CASSPREPRGNSPLHF.

The chain links TRBV5-1 to TRBJ2-7, with 11 bases fitting TRBD1. The germline V gene has CDR1 SGHRS and CDR2 YFSETQ. Losses at the gene ends were 2 bases for V and 4 bases for J; bases not matched to a gene: 5. The CDR3 is made up of 15 amino acids. The CDR3 reads CASSFGTGGLYEQYF. The CDR3 DNA reads as TGCGCCAGCAGCTTCGGGACAGGGGGGTTGTACGAGCAGTACTTC.

This clonotype was observed at least ten times. The rearrangement joins TRBV18 to TRBJ2-1; 10 bases are a match to TRBD1. CDR1 is KGHSH, CDR2 LQKENI, per germline. The CDR3 consists of 15 residues. Trimming took 6 bases from V and 3 from J; bases not matched to a gene: 5. In nucleotides, the CDR3 is TGTGCCAGCTCCCCCGACAGGGGGCACTACAATGAGCAGTTCTTC. Amino acids: CASSPDRGHYNEQFF.

Many counts were recorded for this clonotype. The rearrangement uses TRBV18 and TRBJ1-4, with D perhaps TRBD1 (5 bases). Germline lookup yields CDR1 KGHSH and CDR2 LQKENI. CDR3 length: 15 residues. Trimming took off 3 bases at V and 4 bases at J, with 12 bases between the two ends. The CDR3: CASSPARDHNEKLFF. The CDR3 DNA reads TGTGCCAGCTCACCCGCCCGGGACCATAATGAAAAACTGTTTTTT.

This clonotype showed up just a few times. V and J are TRBV10-3 and TRBJ2-6, with TRBD2 identical over 8 bases. The ends lost 3 bases at V and 0 bases at J; junction bases unmatched: 7. This CDR3 region has 18 residues. CDR1 is ENHRY and CDR2 is SYGVKD in the germline V gene. The DNA for the CDR3 is TGTGCCATCAGTGAAAGGAAGCGGGGGAGCTCTGGGGCCAACGTCCTGACTTTC. Translating gives CAISERKRGSSGANVLTF.

This clonotype was seen at least ten times. The chain is built from TRBV11-2 and TRBJ2-7; D gene uncertain. CDR1 is SGHAT and CDR2 is FQNNGV in the germline V gene. The CDR3 has 13 residues. V was trimmed by 3 bases and J by 3 bases, leaving 9 bases between them. For the CDR3, the DNA is TGTGCCAGCAGCTTGGTCCGGTTCTACGAGCAGTACTTC. Protein: CASSLVRFYEQYF.

The table lists this clonotype with many counts. This chain joins TRBV28 and TRBJ1-5, with D perhaps matching TRBD1 (6 bases). The CDR3 runs to 16 residues. Trimming pared 8 bases from V and 2 bases from J, leaving 19 bases between. Germline CDR1 and CDR2: MDHEN and SYDVKM. For the CDR3, the DNA is TGTGCCAGCTCTCAGGGGACGGGATCAGGCAATCAGCCCCAGCATTTT. Translation gives CASSQGTGSGNQPQHF.

This clonotype came up many times. The chain uses TRBV12-3 or TRBV12-4 and TRBJ1-5; 9 nucleotides agree with TRBD1. The CDR3 contains 14 residues. V trimming: 5 bases; J trimming: 7 bases; junction bases outside the gene matches: 6. CDR3 DNA sequence: TGTGCCAGCAGTGCGACAGGGGGGAAGCAGCCCCAGCATTTT. This codes for CASSATGGKQPQHF.

This clonotype occurred many times. V is TRBV3-1 and J is TRBJ1-6; the match to TRBD1 covers 8 bases. V shed 6 bases and J 10 bases; nucleotides not matched to a gene: 11. The CDR3 loop spans 15 amino acids. The germline V gene has CDR1 LGHDT and CDR2 YNNKEL (reference sequence). The CDR3: CASRPGQGSWSPLHF. CDR3 bases: TGTGCCAGCAGACCCGGACAGGGCTCTTGGTCACCCCTCCACTTT. The complete variable domain, with remaining parts taken from reference TRBV3-1 and TRBJ1-6, reads DTAVSQTPKYLVTQMGNDKSIKCEQNLGHDTMYWYKQDSKKFLKIMFSYNNKELIINETVPNRFSPKSPDKAHLNLHINSLELGDSAVYFCASRPGQGSWSPLHFGNGTRLTVT.

The chain couples TRBV6-1 to TRBJ2-7; possibly TRBD2 for D (5 bases). The V end lost 8 bases, the J end lost 0 bases, and 14 bases lay between the germline ends. CDR1 MNHNS and CDR2 SASEGT come from the germline V gene. The CDR3 consists of 14 residues. The CDR3 loop reads CASEDSGVSYEQYF. The CDR3 DNA follows: TGTGCCAGCGAGGATTCCGGGGTCTCCTACGAGCAGTACTTC.

In its sample, this clonotype was seen many times. The gene calls are TRBV5-4 and TRBJ2-4; D is undetermined. There are 16 residues in the CDR3. Trimming removed 0 bases from V and 1 base from J, with 11 bases in between. CDR1 is SGHNT and CDR2 is YYREEE in the germline V gene (reference sequence). CDR3 sequence (DNA): TGTGCCAGCAGCTTGGACCCGGGTAGGGCCAAAAACATTCAGTACTTC. Its translation is CASSLDPGRAKNIQYF.

This clonotype was seen at least ten times. CDR3 sequence: CASSPAGASEQYF. The CDR3 DNA reads TGTGCCAGTAGCCCTGCAGGGGCGTCCGAGCAGTACTTC. This rearrangement joins TRBV19 to TRBJ2-7; D is possibly TRBD1 (6 bases). The CDR3 extends over 13 amino acids. V lost 6 bases and J lost 6, with 15 bases in between. Germline assignment: CDR1 LNHDA and CDR2 SQIVND (reference sequence). Full variable domain (missing parts from reference TRBV19 and TRBJ2-7): DGGITQSPKYLFRKEGQNVTLSCEQNLNHDAMYWYRQDPGQGLRLIYYSQIVNDFQKGDIAEGYSVSREKKESFPLTVTSAQKNPTAFYLCASSPAGASEQYFGPGTRLTVT.

This chain uses TRBV25-1 with TRBJ1-3; D unclear. Deletions cut 4 bases from V and 2 bases from J, with 12 bases between. The CDR3 is 15 residues long. Germline V CDR1 and CDR2: MGHDK, SYGVNS. In nucleotides, the CDR3 is TGTGCCAGCAGTGCCTTAGATGTCGCTGGAAACACCATATATTTT. This sequence encodes CASSALDVAGNTIYF. The full variable domain, completed using reference TRBV25-1 and TRBJ1-3, is EADIYQTPRYLVIGTGKKITLECSQTMGHDKMYWYQQDPGMELHLIHYSYGVNSTEKGDLSSESTVSRIRTEHFPLTLESARPSHTSQYLCASSALDVAGNTIYFGEGSWLTVV.

This clonotype was found many times. This chain links TRBV2 with TRBJ2-2; D may correspond to TRBD1 or TRBD2 (5 bases each). V was clipped by 3 bases and J by 1 base, with 12 bases between them. This CDR3 region has 16 residues. Germline assignment: CDR1 SNHLY and CDR2 FYNNEI. The CDR3 DNA reads as TGTGCCAGCAGTGACATCGGGGCCCGGAACACCGGGGAGCTGTTTTTT. Encoded protein: CASSDIGARNTGELFF.

This clonotype was seen repeatedly, ten times or more. The rearrangement joins TRBV12-3 or TRBV12-4 to TRBJ2-7; TRBD1 aligns across 8 bases. CDR3 length: 13 amino acids. V was pared by 6 bases and J by 5 bases, with 6 bases of the junction left unmatched. CDR3 nucleotides: TGTGCCAGCAGCCATGACAGGGGCGACGAGCAGTACTTC. Translation: CASSHDRGDEQYF.

This clonotype was found many times. The genes are TRBV20-1 and TRBJ1-2, with no clear D. This CDR3 is 13 amino acids long. Trimming took off 2 bases at V and 4 bases at J, with 11 bases between the two ends. From germline, CDR1 is DFQATT and CDR2 SNEGSKA (reference sequence). The CDR3 DNA follows: TGCAGTGCTAGACCGCAAGGCTCCTATGGCTACACCTTC. Its protein product is CSARPQGSYGYTF.

This clonotype came up many times. The gene calls are TRBV5-4 and TRBJ2-3; 7 positions agree with TRBD1. The germline gives CDR1 SGHNT, CDR2 YYREEE (reference sequence). The CDR3 runs 15 residues. V shed 4 bases and J 1 base; nucleotides not matched to a gene: 6. The CDR3 DNA is TGTGCCAGCAGCCACCGACAGGGCCGCACAGATACGCAGTATTTT. Its translation: CASSHRQGRTDTQYF.